Reported below is one TCR beta chain. The antigen is undetermined. The sample comes from a study of cytomegalovirus exposure and HLA in healthy donors. General observations from the study: As confirmed in vitro, a few CMV-associated chains were specific for CMV antigens.

13 Jbeta primers and 60 Vbeta primers were used for the PCR. Sequencing was performed with immunoSEQ multiplex PCR; in TCRdb, only in-frame clones are kept and a portion is missing. The sample holds around 41,000 clones, 45% to 60% seen once. The CDR3 length is 16 residues. J was trimmed by 1 base and V by 1 base; bases with no gene match: 2. Germline CDR1 and CDR2: LGHNA and YNFKEQ. The receptor was isolated from a man in his 60s in good health and CMV-seronegative. The rearrangement joins TRBV4-2 to TRBJ1-4, with 8 bases identical to TRBD1. Source material: PBMCs. The CDR3 protein is CASSQVTGGTNEKLFF. CDR3 DNA: TGTGCCAGCAGCCAAGTTACAGGGGGAACTAATGAAAAACTGTTTTTT.